The clone carrying this T cell receptor (beta chain) appeared a single time. The antigen is not known. This CDR3 is 13 amino acids long. V lost 4 bases and J lost 2, with 10 bases in between. The germline gives CDR1 SGHRS, CDR2 YFSETQ. Clones were read by immunoSEQ multiplex PCR, and TCRdb kept only the in-frame ones, dropping some. The repertoire consists of approximately 72,000 clones, with about nine tenths occurring once and the leading ten covering over 25%. This entry is derived from a study of T cell responses to AZD1222 COVID-19 vaccine. Study results and limitations: Regions left unmutated in variants are reportedly the target of nearly half of spike-specific TCRs. Increases in Spike-specific TCR breadth and depth were seen after two AZD1222 doses. After the peak T cell response, and only then, were repertoires sampled.

V is TRBV5-1 and J is TRBJ2-7; TRBD2 is a possible D gene (6 bases). The clonotype originates from an adult who received the AZD1222 COVID-19 vaccine. This sample comprised peripheral blood, obtained 28 days after the second AZD1222 dose. The CDR3 protein is CASSLGSTYEQYF. DNA of the CDR3: TGCGCCAGCAGCCTCGGGAGTACCTACGAGCAGTACTTC.